The 18 T cell receptor beta chains given below trace back to one sample, sequenced in a study of cytomegalovirus exposure and HLA in healthy donors. Assay: immunoSEQ multiplex PCR; the TCRdb copy retains only in-frame clones and omits some. This sample yields about 140,000 clones, of which approximately 87% are seen a single time; just under 3% belongs to the top ten. The sample comprised PBMCs. The source of these receptors is a man between 18 and 35 years old in good health and CMV-seronegative.

The gene calls are TRBV19 and TRBJ2-1; 10 bases are a match to TRBD1. The CDR3 has 15 amino acids. Germline V gene sequence: CDR1 LNHDA, CDR2 SQIVND (reference sequence). Trimming took 10 bases from V and 7 from J; bases not matched to a gene: 13. DNA of the CDR3: TGTGCCACCAGGGGGTGGGACAGGGGACAGAATGAGCAGTTCTTC. Translating gives CATRGWDRGQNEQFF. Looking up the rest from reference TRBV19 and TRBJ2-1 gives the full variable domain: DGGITQSPKYLFRKEGQNVTLSCEQNLNHDAMYWYRQDPGQGLRLIYYSQIVNDFQKGDIAEGYSVSREKKESFPLTVTSAQKNPTAFYLCATRGWDRGQNEQFFGPGTRLTVL.

The chain recombines TRBV28 with TRBJ2-7; D is possibly TRBD2 (6 bases). Germline V gives CDR1 MDHEN, CDR2 SYDVKM. The CDR3 totals 17 residues. V was cut by 6 bases and J by 2 bases, with 23 bases left in between. CDR3 loop: CASSSPASGTSTYEQYF. The DNA of the CDR3 is TGTGCCAGCAGCTCCCCCGCCTCCGGGACTTCCACCTACGAGCAGTACTTC.

The chain is built from TRBV6-1 and TRBJ1-4, with D possibly TRBD1 on 5 matching bases. The CDR3 is 13 amino acids. V was clipped by 4 bases and J by 14 bases, with 17 bases between them. Germline CDR1 MNHNS, CDR2 SASEGT. The CDR3 DNA sequence: TGTGCCAGCAGTGTTGATGGGGGGAGAGGGCTGTTTTTT. The encoded protein is CASSVDGGRGLFF.

The chain is built from TRBV6-5 and TRBJ1-1; D not certain. Between the trimmed V and J ends, which lost 6 bases and 2 bases, there was a span of 10 bases. The CDR3 sequence is 13 residues long. Germline CDR1 and CDR2: MNHEY and SVGAGI. The CDR3 coding sequence is TGTGCCAGCAGCCTTACAGCCAACACTGAAGCTTTCTTT. It yields the protein CASSLTANTEAFF.

The V and J genes are TRBV19 and TRBJ2-5, with 8 bases identical to TRBD1. J lost 2 bases, V lost 4 bases, and 6 bases had no gene match. CDR1 is LNHDA and CDR2 is SQIVND in the germline V gene (reference sequence). There are 15 residues in the CDR3. As DNA, the CDR3 is TGTGCCAGTAGTAAAGGGACAGGCATACAAGAGACCCAGTACTTC. Protein sequence: CASSKGTGIQETQYF.

The chain uses TRBV19 and TRBJ2-3; 9 bases fit TRBD2. With 5 bases clipped from V and 4 bases from J, the junction kept 1 base outside the gene matches. This CDR3 has 13 residues. Germline V CDR1 and CDR2: LNHDA, SQIVND (reference sequence). The CDR3 spells CASSRLAADTQYF. CDR3 bases: TGTGCCAGTAGTCGACTAGCGGCAGATACGCAGTATTTT. Filled out from reference TRBV19 and TRBJ2-3, the complete variable domain reads DGGITQSPKYLFRKEGQNVTLSCEQNLNHDAMYWYRQDPGQGLRLIYYSQIVNDFQKGDIAEGYSVSREKKESFPLTVTSAQKNPTAFYLCASSRLAADTQYFGPGTRLTVL.

V usage is TRBV25-1 and J usage is TRBJ1-2; 10 bases match TRBD1. Germline assignment: CDR1 MGHDK and CDR2 SYGVNS. The CDR3 extends over 12 amino acids. V lost 8 bases and J lost 7; bases outside the gene matches: 4. As DNA, the CDR3 is TGTGCCAGCGGGGGACAGGGGTTTGGCTACACCTTC. It encodes CASGGQGFGYTF.

This chain uses TRBV7-9 with TRBJ2-2; no clear D gene. The CDR3 consists of 13 residues. With 4 bases removed from V and 8 bases from J, the gap between germline ends came to 11 bases. Germline V lookup: CDR1 SEHNR, CDR2 FQNEAQ (reference sequence). The CDR3 sequence is CASSSPGWGELFF. CDR3 DNA: TGTGCCAGCAGCTCGCCCGGGTGGGGGGAGCTGTTTTTT.

The J gene is TRBJ1-4, the V gene TRBV7-9; D gene uncertain. V gave up 5 bases and J gave up 7 bases, with 17 bases separating them. Germline CDR1 and CDR2: SEHNR and FQNEAQ (reference sequence). CDR3 size: 15 residues. CDR3: CASSPRRQRSEKLFF. CDR3 bases: TGTGCCAGCAGCCCCCGGCGGCAGCGGAGTGAAAAACTGTTTTTT.

The chain employs TRBV7-8 and TRBJ2-1; 9 bases map to TRBD2. The CDR3 consists of 16 residues. Trimming at V came to 4 bases and at J to 0 bases, leaving 4 bases not matched to a gene. Looked up from germline, CDR1 is SGHVS and CDR2 is FQNEAQ. The CDR3 sequence is CASSYRTSVSYNEQFF. For the CDR3, the DNA is TGTGCCAGCAGCTACAGGACTAGCGTCTCCTACAATGAGCAGTTCTTC.

The V call is TRBV2, the J call TRBJ1-1, with 8 bases fitting TRBD1. Germline V gene data show CDR1 as SNHLY and CDR2 as FYNNEI. V was pared by 1 base and J by 1 base, with 8 bases of the junction left unmatched. The CDR3 contains 17 residues. The CDR3 is CASSEDPPGTGNTEAFF. CDR3 sequence (DNA): TGTGCCAGCAGTGAAGATCCCCCGGGGACAGGGAACACTGAAGCTTTCTTT.

This chain joins TRBV28 and TRBJ2-6; possibly TRBD1 for D (5 bases). Trimming removed 5 bases from V and 2 bases from J, with 16 bases in between. CDR1 MDHEN and CDR2 SYDVKM come from the germline V gene. The CDR3 is 17 residues long. CDR3 nucleotides: TGTGCCAGCAGTACCATTAGGGGAACCACTGGGGCCAACGTCCTGACTTTC. Residues: CASSTIRGTTGANVLTF. The full variable domain, in which reference TRBV28 and TRBJ2-6 provide the parts outside the CDR3, is DVKVTQSSRYLVKRTGEKVFLECVQDMDHENMFWYRQDPGLGLRLIYFSYDVKMKEKGDIPEGYSVSREKKERFSLILESASTNQTSMYLCASSTIRGTTGANVLTFGAGSRLTVL.

The CDR3 DNA reads TGTGCCAGCAGTGAATGGAACGGGGTAGATACGCAGTATTTT. As protein: CASSEWNGVDTQYF. V usage is TRBV25-1 and J usage is TRBJ2-3; possibly TRBD2 for D (5 bases). Germline V gene data show CDR1 as MGHDK and CDR2 as SYGVNS. Trimming removed 1 base from V and 5 bases from J, with 10 bases in between. The CDR3 length is 14 residues. Based on the CDR3 plus reference TRBV25-1 and TRBJ2-3, the full variable domain is EADIYQTPRYLVIGTGKKITLECSQTMGHDKMYWYQQDPGMELHLIHYSYGVNSTEKGDLSSESTVSRIRTEHFPLTLESARPSHTSQYLCASSEWNGVDTQYFGPGTRLTVL.

This clone was detected only once. The V and J genes are TRBV18 and TRBJ1-1; 7 bases are a match to TRBD1. The J segment lost 5 bases and the V segment lost 3 bases, leaving 9 bases of the junction unmatched. This CDR3 contains 15 residues. Germline V lookup: CDR1 KGHSH, CDR2 LQKENI. The CDR3 protein is CASSPISGGWTEAFF. The CDR3 DNA reads as TGTGCCAGCTCACCCATATCAGGGGGTTGGACTGAAGCTTTCTTT.

The J gene is TRBJ1-5, the V gene TRBV6-1, with TRBD1 matching 11 bases. Per germline, CDR1 MNHNS and CDR2 SASEGT. J was trimmed by 2 bases and V by 3 bases; bases with no gene match: 6. This CDR3 is built from 17 residues. Here the CDR3 reads CASSDWTGGYGNQPQHF. The DNA of the CDR3 is TGTGCCAGCAGTGATTGGACAGGGGGCTACGGCAATCAGCCCCAGCATTTT.

The CDR3 loop is CASSPPKGTGASEQYF. CDR3 coding DNA: TGTGCCAGCTCACCACCTAAAGGGACAGGGGCAAGCGAGCAGTACTTC. The chain employs TRBV18 and TRBJ2-7, with 10 bases that match TRBD1. CDR3 length equals 16 residues. J was trimmed by 6 bases and V by 0 bases; bases with no gene match: 8. From germline, CDR1 is KGHSH and CDR2 LQKENI.

The chain couples TRBV15 to TRBJ2-2; 9 positions agree with TRBD1. CDR1 LNHNV and CDR2 YYDKDF come from the germline V gene (reference sequence). The CDR3 spans 18 residues. J lost 2 bases, V lost 5 bases, and 12 bases had no gene match. In nucleotides, the CDR3 is TGTGCCACCAGCGGAGCACCGGGACAGGGAGTTAACACCGGGGAGCTGTTTTTT. Its translation is CATSGAPGQGVNTGELFF.

The V call is TRBV13, the J call TRBJ2-7; D perhaps matches TRBD1 (5 bases). Deletions cut 5 bases from V and 2 bases from J, with 13 bases between. Germline loops: CDR1 PRHDT, CDR2 FYEKMQ (reference sequence). The CDR3 covers 14 residues. This chain's CDR3 is CASSHGRTTYEQYF. As DNA, the CDR3 is TGTGCCAGCAGCCATGGACGGACAACCTACGAGCAGTACTTC.